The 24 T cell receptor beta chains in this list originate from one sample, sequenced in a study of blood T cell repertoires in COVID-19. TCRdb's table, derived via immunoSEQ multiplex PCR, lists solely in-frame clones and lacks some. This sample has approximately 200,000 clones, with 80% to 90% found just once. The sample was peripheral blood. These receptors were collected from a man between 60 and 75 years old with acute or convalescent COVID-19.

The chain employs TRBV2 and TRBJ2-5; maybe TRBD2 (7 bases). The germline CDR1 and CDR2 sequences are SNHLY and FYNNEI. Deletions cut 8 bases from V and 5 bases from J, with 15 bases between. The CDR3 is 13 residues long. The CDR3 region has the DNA TGTGCCAGCCAAACGGGGGGCCGGGAGACCCAGTACTTC. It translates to CASQTGGRETQYF.

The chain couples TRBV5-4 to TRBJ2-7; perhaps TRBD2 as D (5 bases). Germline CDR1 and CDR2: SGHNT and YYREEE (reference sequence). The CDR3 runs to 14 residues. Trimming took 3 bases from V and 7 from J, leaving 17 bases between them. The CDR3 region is CASSSKLTPGEQYF. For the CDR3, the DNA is TGTGCCAGCAGCTCGAAGCTAACCCCGGGGGAGCAGTACTTC.

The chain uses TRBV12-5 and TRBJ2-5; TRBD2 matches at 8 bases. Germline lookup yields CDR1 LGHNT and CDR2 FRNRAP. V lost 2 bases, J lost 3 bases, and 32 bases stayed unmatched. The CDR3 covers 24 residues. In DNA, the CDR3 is TGTGCTAGTGGTTTGACCCCGACGGTTTACAGCGATAAAACCGGGACTAGAGATAAAGAGACCCAGTACTTC. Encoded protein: CASGLTPTVYSDKTGTRDKETQYF.

The chain's CDR3 is CASSTGSGVETQYF. In DNA form, the CDR3 reads TGTGCCAGCAGCACCGGGTCGGGGGTAGAGACCCAGTACTTC. The gene calls are TRBV7-2 and TRBJ2-5, with a tentative D call TRBD2 (6 bases). The CDR3 extends over 14 amino acids. The ends were cut back, 5 bases at V and 4 bases at J, with 14 bases in the middle. Germline lookup yields CDR1 SGHTA and CDR2 FQGNSA. The full variable domain, in which reference TRBV7-2 and TRBJ2-5 provide the parts outside the CDR3, is GAGVSQSPSNKVTEKGKDVELRCDPISGHTALYWYRQSLGQGLEFLIYFQGNSAPDKSGLPSDRFSAERTGGSVSTLTIQRTQQEDSAVYLCASSTGSGVETQYFGPGTRLLVL.

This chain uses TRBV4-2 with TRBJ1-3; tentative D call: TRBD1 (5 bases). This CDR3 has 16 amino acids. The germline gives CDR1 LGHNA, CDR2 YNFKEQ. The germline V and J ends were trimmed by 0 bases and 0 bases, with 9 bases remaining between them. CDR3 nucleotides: TGTGCCAGCAGCCAAGATCGGGGGATCTCTGGAAACACCATATATTTT. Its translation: CASSQDRGISGNTIYF.

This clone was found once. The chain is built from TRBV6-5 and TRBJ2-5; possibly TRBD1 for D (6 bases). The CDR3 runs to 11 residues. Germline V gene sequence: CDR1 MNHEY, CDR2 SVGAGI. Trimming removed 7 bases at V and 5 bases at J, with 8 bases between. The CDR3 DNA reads TGTGCCAGCATTCAGGGGGAGACCCAGTACTTC. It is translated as CASIQGETQYF.

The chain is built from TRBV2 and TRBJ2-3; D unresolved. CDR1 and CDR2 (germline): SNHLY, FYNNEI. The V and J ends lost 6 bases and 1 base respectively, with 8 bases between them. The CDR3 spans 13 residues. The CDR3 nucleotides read TGTGCCAGCAGGCCGGTAGGCACAGATACGCAGTATTTT. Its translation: CASRPVGTDTQYF.

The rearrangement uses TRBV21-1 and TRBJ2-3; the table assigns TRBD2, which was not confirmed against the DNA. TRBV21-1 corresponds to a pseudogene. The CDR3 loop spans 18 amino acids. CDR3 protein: CAGERGVTSGTSTDTQYF. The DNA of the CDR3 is TGTGCCGGCGAGCGGGGGGTGACTAGCGGGACCAGCACAGATACGCAGTATTTT.

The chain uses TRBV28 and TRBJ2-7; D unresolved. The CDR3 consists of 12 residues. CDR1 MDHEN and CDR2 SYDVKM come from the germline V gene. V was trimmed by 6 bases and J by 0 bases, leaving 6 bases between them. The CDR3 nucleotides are TGTGCCAGCAGAGACACCTCCTACGAGCAGTACTTC. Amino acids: CASRDTSYEQYF. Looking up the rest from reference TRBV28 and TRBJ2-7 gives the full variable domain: DVKVTQSSRYLVKRTGEKVFLECVQDMDHENMFWYRQDPGLGLRLIYFSYDVKMKEKGDIPEGYSVSREKKERFSLILESASTNQTSMYLCASRDTSYEQYFGPGTRLTVT.

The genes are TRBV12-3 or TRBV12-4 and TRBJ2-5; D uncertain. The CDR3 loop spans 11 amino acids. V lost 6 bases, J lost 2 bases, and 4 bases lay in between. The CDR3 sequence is CASSQQETQYF. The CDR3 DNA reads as TGTGCCAGCAGCCAACAAGAGACCCAGTACTTC.

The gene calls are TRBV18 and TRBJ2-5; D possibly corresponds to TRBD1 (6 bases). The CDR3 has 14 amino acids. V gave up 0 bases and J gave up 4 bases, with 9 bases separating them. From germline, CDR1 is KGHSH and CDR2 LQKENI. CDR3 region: CASSPPDRPETQYF. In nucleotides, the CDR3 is TGTGCCAGCTCACCACCCGACAGGCCAGAGACCCAGTACTTC.

CDR3 region: CASKDGEVWGYTF. In nucleotides, the CDR3 is TGTGCCAGCAAAGACGGGGAGGTCTGGGGCTACACCTTC. The rearrangement uses TRBV6-6 and TRBJ1-2; D not resolved. CDR1 is MNHNY and CDR2 is SVGAGI in the germline V gene (reference sequence). V lost 7 bases and J 8 bases, leaving 17 bases between the germline ends. The CDR3 is 13 residues long.

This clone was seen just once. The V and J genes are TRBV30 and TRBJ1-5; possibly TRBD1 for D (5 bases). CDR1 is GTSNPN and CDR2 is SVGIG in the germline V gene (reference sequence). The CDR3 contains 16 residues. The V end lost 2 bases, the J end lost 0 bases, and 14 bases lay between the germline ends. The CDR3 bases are TGTGCCTGGAGTACAGGTACCGCCTATAGCAATCAGCCCCAGCATTTT. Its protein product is CAWSTGTAYSNQPQHF.

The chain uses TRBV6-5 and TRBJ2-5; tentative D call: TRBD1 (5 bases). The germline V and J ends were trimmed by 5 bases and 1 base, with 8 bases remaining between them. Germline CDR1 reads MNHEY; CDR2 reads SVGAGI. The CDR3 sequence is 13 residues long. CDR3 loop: CASSRTLQETQYF. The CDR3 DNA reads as TGTGCCAGCAGTAGGACACTCCAAGAGACCCAGTACTTC.

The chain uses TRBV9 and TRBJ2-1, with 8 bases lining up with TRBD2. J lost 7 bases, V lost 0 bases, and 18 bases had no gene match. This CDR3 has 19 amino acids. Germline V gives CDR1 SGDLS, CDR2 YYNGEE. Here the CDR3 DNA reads TGTGCCAGCAGCGTAGCGGGGGGGGCCGGGACTAGGGATTCGAATGAGCAGTTCTTC. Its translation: CASSVAGGAGTRDSNEQFF.

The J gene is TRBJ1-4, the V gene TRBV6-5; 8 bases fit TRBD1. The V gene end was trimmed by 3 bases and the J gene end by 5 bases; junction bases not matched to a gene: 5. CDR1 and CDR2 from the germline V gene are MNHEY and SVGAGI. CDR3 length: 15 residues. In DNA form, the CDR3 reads TGTGCCAGCAGTTATACGACAGGGGAGAATGAAAAACTGTTTTTT. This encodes CASSYTTGENEKLFF.

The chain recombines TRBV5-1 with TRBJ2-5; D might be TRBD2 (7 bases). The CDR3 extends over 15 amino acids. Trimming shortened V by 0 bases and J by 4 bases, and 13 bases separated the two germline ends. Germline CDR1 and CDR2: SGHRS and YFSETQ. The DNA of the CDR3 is TGCGCCAGCAGCTTGGCTCAGGGGAGGGGAGAGACCCAGTACTTC. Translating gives CASSLAQGRGETQYF.

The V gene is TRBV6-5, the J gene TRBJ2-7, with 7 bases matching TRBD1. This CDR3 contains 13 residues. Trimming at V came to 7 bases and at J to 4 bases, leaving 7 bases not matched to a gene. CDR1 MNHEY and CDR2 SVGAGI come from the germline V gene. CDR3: CASTETGKYEQYF. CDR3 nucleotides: TGTGCCAGCACCGAGACAGGGAAGTACGAGCAGTACTTC.

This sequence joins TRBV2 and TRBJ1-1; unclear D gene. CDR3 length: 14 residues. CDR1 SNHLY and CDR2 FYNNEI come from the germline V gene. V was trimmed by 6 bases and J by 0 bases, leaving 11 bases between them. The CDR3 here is CASRAGVMNTEAFF. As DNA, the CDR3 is TGTGCCAGCAGGGCGGGAGTCATGAACACTGAAGCTTTCTTT. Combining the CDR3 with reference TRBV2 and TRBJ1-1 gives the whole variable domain EPEVTQTPSHQVTQMGQEVILRCVPISNHLYFYWYRQILGQKVEFLVSFYNNEISEKSEIFDDQFSVERPDGSNFTLKIRSTKLEDSAMYFCASRAGVMNTEAFFGQGTRLTVV.

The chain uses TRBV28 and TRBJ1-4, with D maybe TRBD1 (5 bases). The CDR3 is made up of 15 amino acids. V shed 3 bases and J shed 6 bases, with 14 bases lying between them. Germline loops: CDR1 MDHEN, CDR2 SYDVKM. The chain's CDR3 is CASSFGPQAYEKLFF. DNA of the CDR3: TGTGCCAGCAGTTTTGGCCCACAGGCTTATGAAAAACTGTTTTTT.

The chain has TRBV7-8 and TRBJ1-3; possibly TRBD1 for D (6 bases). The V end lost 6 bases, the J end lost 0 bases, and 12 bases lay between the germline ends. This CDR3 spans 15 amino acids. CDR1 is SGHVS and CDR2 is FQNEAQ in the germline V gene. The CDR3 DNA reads TGTGCCAGCAGTATGGGGGCCAGCTCTGGAAACACCATATATTTT. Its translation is CASSMGASSGNTIYF.

The CDR3 coding sequence is TGTGCCAGCACAAGCGTTCGTGGCCAGAACACTGAAGCTTTCTTT. As protein: CASTSVRGQNTEAFF. This chain uses TRBV6-6 with TRBJ1-1; the D is unclear. V was pared by 7 bases and J by 1 base, with 16 bases between. Germline-derived CDR1 and CDR2 are MNHNY and SVGAGI (reference sequence). CDR3 size: 15 residues.

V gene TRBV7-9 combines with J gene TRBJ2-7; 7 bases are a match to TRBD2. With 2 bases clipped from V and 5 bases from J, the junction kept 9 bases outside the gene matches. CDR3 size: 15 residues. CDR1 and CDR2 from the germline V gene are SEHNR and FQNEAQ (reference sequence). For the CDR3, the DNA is TGTGCCAGCAGCTTAAAGGTGGGAGGGCCCCACGAGCAGTACTTC. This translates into CASSLKVGGPHEQYF. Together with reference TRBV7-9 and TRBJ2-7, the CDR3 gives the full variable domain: DTGVSQNPRHKITKRGQNVTFRCDPISEHNRLYWYRQTLGQGPEFLTYFQNEAQLEKSRLLSDRFSAERPKGSFSTLEIQRTEQGDSAMYLCASSLKVGGPHEQYFGPGTRLTVT.

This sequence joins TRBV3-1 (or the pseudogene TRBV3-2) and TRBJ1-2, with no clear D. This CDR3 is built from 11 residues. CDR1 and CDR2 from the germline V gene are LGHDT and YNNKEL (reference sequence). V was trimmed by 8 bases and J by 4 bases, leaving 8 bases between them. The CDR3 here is CASRSLYGYTF. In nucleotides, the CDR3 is TGTGCCAGCCGTAGTCTCTATGGCTACACCTTC.